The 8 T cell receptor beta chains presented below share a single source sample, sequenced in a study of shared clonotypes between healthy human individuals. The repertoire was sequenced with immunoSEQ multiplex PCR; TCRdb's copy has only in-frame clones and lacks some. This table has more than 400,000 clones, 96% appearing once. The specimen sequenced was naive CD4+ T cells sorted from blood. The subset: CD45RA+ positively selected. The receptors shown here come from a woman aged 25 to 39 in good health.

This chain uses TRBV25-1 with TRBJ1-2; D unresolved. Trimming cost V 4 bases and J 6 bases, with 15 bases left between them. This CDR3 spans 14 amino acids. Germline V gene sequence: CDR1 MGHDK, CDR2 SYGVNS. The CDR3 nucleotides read TGTGCCAGCAGTGCCCGTTCCGTCTCCAATGGCTACACCTTC. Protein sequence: CASSARSVSNGYTF.

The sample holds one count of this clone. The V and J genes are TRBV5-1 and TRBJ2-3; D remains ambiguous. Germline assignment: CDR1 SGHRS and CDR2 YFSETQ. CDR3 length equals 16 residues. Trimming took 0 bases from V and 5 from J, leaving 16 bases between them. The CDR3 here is CASSLELSLDQDTQYF. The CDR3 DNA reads TGCGCCAGCAGCTTGGAGTTAAGCCTGGATCAAGATACGCAGTATTTT. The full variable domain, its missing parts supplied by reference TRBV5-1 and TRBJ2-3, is KAGVTQTPRYLIKTRGQQVTLSCSPISGHRSVSWYQQTPGQGLQFLFEYFSETQRNKGNFPGRFSGRQFSNSRSEMNVSTLELGDSALYLCASSLELSLDQDTQYFGPGTRLTVL.

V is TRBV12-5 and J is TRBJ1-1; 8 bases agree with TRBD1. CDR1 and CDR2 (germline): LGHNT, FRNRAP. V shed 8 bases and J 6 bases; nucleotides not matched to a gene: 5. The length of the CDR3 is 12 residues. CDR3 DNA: TGTGCTAGTTCTGACAGGGGCCCTGAAGCTTTCTTT. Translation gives CASSDRGPEAFF.

DNA of the CDR3: TGTGCCAGCAGCAAGACTAGCGGCACAGATACGCAGTATTTT. The encoded protein is CASSKTSGTDTQYF. The J gene is TRBJ2-3, the V gene TRBV7-2; 8 bases agree with TRBD2. Germline V gene data show CDR1 as SGHTA and CDR2 as FQGNSA. The CDR3 has 14 amino acids. J gave up 1 base and V 5 bases, and 2 bases lay outside the gene matches.

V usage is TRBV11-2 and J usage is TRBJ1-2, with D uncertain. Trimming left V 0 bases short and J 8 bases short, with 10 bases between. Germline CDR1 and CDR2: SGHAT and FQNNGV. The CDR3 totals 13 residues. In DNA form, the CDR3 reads TGTGCCAGCAGCTTAGATCTCCATCAGGGCTACACCTTC. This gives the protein CASSLDLHQGYTF.

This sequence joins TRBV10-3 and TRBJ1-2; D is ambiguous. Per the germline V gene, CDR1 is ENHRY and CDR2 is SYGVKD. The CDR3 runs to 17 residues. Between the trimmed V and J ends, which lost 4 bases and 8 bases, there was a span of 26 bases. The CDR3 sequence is CAISASVGKAGLEGYTF. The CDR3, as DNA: TGTGCCATCAGTGCCAGCGTAGGGAAGGCAGGTTTGGAGGGCTACACCTTC.

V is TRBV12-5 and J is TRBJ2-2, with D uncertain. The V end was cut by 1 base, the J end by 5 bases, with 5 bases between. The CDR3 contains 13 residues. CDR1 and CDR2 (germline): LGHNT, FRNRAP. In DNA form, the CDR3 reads TGTGCTAGTGGTTTGGGTTTGACCGGGGAGCTGTTTTTT. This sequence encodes CASGLGLTGELFF.

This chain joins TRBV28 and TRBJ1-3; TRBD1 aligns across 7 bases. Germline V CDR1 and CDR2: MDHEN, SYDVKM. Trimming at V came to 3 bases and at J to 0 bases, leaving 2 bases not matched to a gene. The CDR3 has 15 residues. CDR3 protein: CASSFPGGSGNTIYF. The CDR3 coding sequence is TGTGCCAGCAGTTTCCCAGGGGGCTCTGGAAACACCATATATTTT. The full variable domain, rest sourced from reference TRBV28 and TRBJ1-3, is DVKVTQSSRYLVKRTGEKVFLECVQDMDHENMFWYRQDPGLGLRLIYFSYDVKMKEKGDIPEGYSVSREKKERFSLILESASTNQTSMYLCASSFPGGSGNTIYFGEGSWLTVV.